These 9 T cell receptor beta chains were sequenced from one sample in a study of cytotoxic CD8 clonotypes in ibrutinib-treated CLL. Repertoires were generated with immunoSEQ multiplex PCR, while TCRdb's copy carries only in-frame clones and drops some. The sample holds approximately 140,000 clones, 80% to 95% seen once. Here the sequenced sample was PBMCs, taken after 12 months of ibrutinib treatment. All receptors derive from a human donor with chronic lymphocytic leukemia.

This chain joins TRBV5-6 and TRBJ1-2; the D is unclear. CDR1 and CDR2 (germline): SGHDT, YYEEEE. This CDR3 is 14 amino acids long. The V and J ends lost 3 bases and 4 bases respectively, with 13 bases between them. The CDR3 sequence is CASSSPPAFYGYTF. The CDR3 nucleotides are TGTGCCAGCAGCTCCCCTCCAGCGTTCTATGGCTACACCTTC.

The CDR3 coding sequence is TGTGCCAGCAGCCGGGACAGTTTGAAGCCCCAGCATTTT. This gives the protein CASSRDSLKPQHF. The chain combines TRBV6-5 with TRBJ1-5; 7 bases match TRBD1. The germline CDR1 and CDR2 sequences are MNHEY and SVGAGI. J gave up 8 bases and V 6 bases, and 7 bases lay outside the gene matches. The CDR3 spans 13 residues.

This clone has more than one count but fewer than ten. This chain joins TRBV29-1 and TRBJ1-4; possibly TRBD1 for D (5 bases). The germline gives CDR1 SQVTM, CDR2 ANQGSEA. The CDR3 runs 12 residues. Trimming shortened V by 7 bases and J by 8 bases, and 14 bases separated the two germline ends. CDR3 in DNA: TGCAGCGCCTTTGCGGAGGGGGAAAAACTGTTTTTT. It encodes CSAFAEGEKLFF.

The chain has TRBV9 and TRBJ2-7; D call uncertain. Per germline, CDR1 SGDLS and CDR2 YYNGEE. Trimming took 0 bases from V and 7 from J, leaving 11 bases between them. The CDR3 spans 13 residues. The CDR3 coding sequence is TGTGCCAGCAGCGTAGGCAGCCTGAGGGAGCAGTACTTC. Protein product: CASSVGSLREQYF.

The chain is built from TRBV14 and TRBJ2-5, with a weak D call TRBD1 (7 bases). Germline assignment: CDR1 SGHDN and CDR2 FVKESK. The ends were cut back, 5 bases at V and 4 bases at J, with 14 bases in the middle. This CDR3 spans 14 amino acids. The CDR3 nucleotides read TGTGCCAGCAGCAGTCGACAGGGAGGAGAGACCCAGTACTTC. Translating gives CASSSRQGGETQYF.

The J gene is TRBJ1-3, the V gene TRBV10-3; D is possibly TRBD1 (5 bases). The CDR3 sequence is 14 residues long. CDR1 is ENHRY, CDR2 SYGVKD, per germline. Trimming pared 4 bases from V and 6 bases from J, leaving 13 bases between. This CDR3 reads CAISGQGAENTIYF. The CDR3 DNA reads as TGTGCCATCAGTGGGCAGGGCGCGGAAAACACCATATATTTT.

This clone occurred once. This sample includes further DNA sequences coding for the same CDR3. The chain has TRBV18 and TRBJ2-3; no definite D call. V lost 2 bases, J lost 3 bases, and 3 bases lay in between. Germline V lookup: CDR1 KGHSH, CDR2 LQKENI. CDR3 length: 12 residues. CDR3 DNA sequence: TGTGCCAGCTCACCAAGGACAGATACGCAGTATTTT. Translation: CASSPRTDTQYF.

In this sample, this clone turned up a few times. The CDR3 nucleotides read TGTGCCAGCTCACCACAGATTGGGTTCGAAAACATTCAGTACTTC. Protein: CASSPQIGFENIQYF. The chain is built from TRBV18 and TRBJ2-4; D is uncertain. The CDR3 spans 15 residues. Trimming pared 1 base from V and 5 bases from J, leaving 12 bases between. Per germline, CDR1 KGHSH and CDR2 LQKENI.

CDR3 in amino acids: CASSVEGQVYEQYF. CDR3 nucleotides: TGTGCCAGCAGCGTCGAAGGACAGGTGTACGAGCAGTACTTC. V gene TRBV9 combines with J gene TRBJ2-7, with 7 positions matching TRBD1. The CDR3 has 14 residues. Losses at the gene ends were 2 bases for V and 4 bases for J; bases not matched to a gene: 6. In germline, CDR1 is SGDLS, CDR2 YYNGEE.